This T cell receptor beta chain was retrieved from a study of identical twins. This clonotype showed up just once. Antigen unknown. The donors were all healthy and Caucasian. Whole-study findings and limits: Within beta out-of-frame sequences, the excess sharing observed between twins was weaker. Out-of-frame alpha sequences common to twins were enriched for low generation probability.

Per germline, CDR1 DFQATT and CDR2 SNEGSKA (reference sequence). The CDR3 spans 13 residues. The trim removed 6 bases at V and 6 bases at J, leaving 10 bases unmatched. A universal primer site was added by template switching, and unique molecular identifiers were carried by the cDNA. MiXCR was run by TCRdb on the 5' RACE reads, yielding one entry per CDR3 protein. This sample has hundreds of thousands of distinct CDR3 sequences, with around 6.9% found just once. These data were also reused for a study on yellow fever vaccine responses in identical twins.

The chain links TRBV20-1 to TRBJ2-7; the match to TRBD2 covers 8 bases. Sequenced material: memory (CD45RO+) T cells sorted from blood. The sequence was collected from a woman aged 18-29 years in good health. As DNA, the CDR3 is TGCAGTGCAACCGGGACTAGGGTTCTCGAGCAGTACTTC. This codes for CSATGTRVLEQYF.